This T cell receptor beta chain was sequenced during a study of STAT3 mutations in large granular lymphocyte leukemia. Note on this clone: Its specificity is unknown.

The CDR3 has 15 amino acids. With V trimmed by 3 bases and J by 5 bases, 9 bases remained unmatched. Germline lookup yields CDR1 SGHVS and CDR2 FQNEAQ. Broader study findings: Every T-cell large granular lymphocyte leukemia patient had at least one immunodominant TCR beta clonotype.

Each sample's TCRbeta library yielded on average around 40,000 productive templates. Profiled with immunoSEQ multiplex PCR; TCRdb holds only in-frame clones, not every one. The table shows about 15,000 clones, with 80% to 95% occurring only once. The source of this sequence is a woman aged 45-59 years with T-cell large granular lymphocyte leukemia. Some clones in this sample may be carry-over from other donors' samples. Input material: peripheral blood mononuclear cells. The genes are TRBV7-8 and TRBJ2-7; 8 bases are shared with TRBD1. The CDR3, as DNA: TGTGCCAGCAGCTTTAGGAGGACAGGGACCCACGAGCAGTACTTC. It codes for CASSFRRTGTHEQYF.